This TCR beta chain was sequenced for a study of PD-1 blockade in classical Hodgkin lymphoma. About the research overall: Every 2 weeks, patients had 3 mg/kg nivolumab intravenously. Findings and limits, study-wide: The baseline diversity of complete responders showed similarity to that of newly diagnosed patients. By cycle point C4D1, TCR diversity had risen significantly in CD4+ cells (but not CD8+ cells).

Trimming left V 4 bases short and J 2 bases short, with 25 bases between. Germline V gene sequence: CDR1 SGHRS, CDR2 YFSETQ. This CDR3 comprises 18 residues. Assay: immunoSEQ multiplex PCR; the TCRdb copy retains only in-frame clones and omits some. Altogether 35,000 to 50,000 clones are present, roughly 72% being singletons, with the ten largest covering 2.5% to 3.5%. This clone was counted once. No antigen is known for it. Each patient's relapse followed autologous stem cell transplantation, and brentuximab vedotin exposure varied. The clonotype was recovered from a human donor with classical Hodgkin lymphoma. The chain joins TRBV5-1 to TRBJ2-7; D could derive from TRBD1 or TRBD2 (5 bases each). The sample here was peripheral blood mononuclear cells (PBMCs), taken before the second cycle of nivolumab. The CDR3 reads CASSLFGASTNRPYEQYF. For the CDR3, the DNA is TGCGCCAGCAGCCTCTTCGGGGCTTCCACGAACCGTCCCTACGAGCAGTACTTC.